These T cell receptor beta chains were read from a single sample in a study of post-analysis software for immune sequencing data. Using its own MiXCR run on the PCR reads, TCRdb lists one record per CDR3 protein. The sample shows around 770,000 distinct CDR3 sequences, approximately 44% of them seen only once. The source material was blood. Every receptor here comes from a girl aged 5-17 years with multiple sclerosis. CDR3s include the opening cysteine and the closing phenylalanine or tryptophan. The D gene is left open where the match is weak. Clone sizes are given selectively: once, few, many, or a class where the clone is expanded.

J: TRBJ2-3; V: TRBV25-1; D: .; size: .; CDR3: CASSDRVLADTQYF; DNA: TGTGCCAGCAGTGACAGGGTATTGGCAGATACGCAGTATTTT
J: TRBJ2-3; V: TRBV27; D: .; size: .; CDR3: CATSQGPTDTQYF; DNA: TGTGCCACATCTCAGGGACCCACAGATACGCAGTATTTT
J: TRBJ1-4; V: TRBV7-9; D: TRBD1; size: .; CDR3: CASSGPKDRREGTEKLFF; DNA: TGTGCCAGCAGCGGTCCGAAGGACAGGAGGGAGGGCACGGAAAAACTGTTTTTT
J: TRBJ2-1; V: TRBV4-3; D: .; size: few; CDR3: CASSRGSSRHYNEQFF; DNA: TGCGCCAGCAGCCGGGGGTCCTCGCGGCACTACAATGAGCAGTTCTTC
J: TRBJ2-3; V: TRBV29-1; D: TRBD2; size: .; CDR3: CSVLAGVDTDTQYF; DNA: TGCAGCGTACTAGCGGGAGTGGACACAGATACGCAGTATTTT
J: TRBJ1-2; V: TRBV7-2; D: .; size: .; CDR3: CASSFRQFYGYTF; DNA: TGTGCCAGCAGCTTTAGGCAGTTCTATGGCTACACCTTC
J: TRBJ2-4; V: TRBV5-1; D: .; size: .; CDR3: CASSLDRWAKNIQYF; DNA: TGCGCCAGCAGCTTGGACAGATGGGCCAAAAACATTCAGTACTTC
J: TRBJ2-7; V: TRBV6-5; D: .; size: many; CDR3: CASSPTDSYEQYF; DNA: TGTGCCAGCAGCCCGACAGACTCCTACGAGCAGTACTTC
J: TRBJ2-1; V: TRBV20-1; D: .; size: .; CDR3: CSARGVGEDEQFF; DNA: TGCAGTGCTAGAGGTGTGGGAGAGGATGAGCAGTTCTTC
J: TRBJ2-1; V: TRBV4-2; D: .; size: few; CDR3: CASSRDPRVDEQFF; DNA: TGTGCCAGCAGCCGAGACCCCAGGGTCGATGAGCAGTTCTTC
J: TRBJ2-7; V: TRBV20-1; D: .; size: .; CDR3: CSALSGPSSYEQYF; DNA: TGCAGTGCATTAAGCGGGCCCAGCTCCTACGAGCAGTACTTC